A selection of T cell receptor beta chains follows, all from one sample in a study of T cells in Graves' hyperthyroidism and ophthalmopathy. MiXCR, run by TCRdb on the multiplex PCR reads, gives a single entry per CDR3 protein. In the table there are fewer than 400,000 distinct CDR3 sequences, around a sixth of which are singletons. Material for sequencing was blood. The receptors were gathered from a woman aged 18-29 years with Graves' hyperthyroidism that later progressed to Graves' ophthalmopathy. Both conserved end residues are part of each CDR3. A D gene is named only where the DNA matches it firmly. The size entry is marked missing in some rows and otherwise reads once, few, many or a size class.

d_call j_call v_call clone_size cdr3_aa cdr3_nt
TRBD2 TRBJ2-1 TRBV13 - CASELGLAGSYNEQFF TGTGCCAGCGAGCTTGGGCTAGCGGGGAGTTACAATGAGCAGTTCTTC
TRBD2 TRBJ2-7 TRBV6-1 many CASSSLTSGYYEQYF TGTGCCAGCAGTTCTCTGACTAGCGGGTACTACGAGCAGTACTTC
- TRBJ2-5 TRBV7-8 many CASSLVARQVQETQYF TGTGCCAGCAGCTTAGTAGCCCGACAAGTACAAGAGACCCAGTACTTC
TRBD1 TRBJ2-3 TRBV24-1 many CATSDLGQGGADTQYF TGTGCCACCAGTGATTTGGGACAGGGGGGTGCAGATACGCAGTATTTT
- TRBJ1-4 TRBV2 many CASSATGQREKLFF TGTGCCAGCAGTGCTACGGGACAAAGAGAAAAACTGTTTTTT
TRBD2 TRBJ2-3 TRBV12-3/TRBV12-4 few CASSLTSGKTDTQYF TGTGCCAGCAGTTTGACTAGCGGGAAGACAGATACGCAGTATTTT
TRBD2 TRBJ2-3 TRBV6-1 many CASSDWGLAGGGDTQYF TGTGCCAGCAGCGACTGGGGACTAGCGGGAGGGGGGGATACGCAGTATTTT
- TRBJ1-3 TRBV5-1 - CASNQGSPGNTIYF TGCGCCAGCAACCAGGGGAGCCCCGGAAACACCATATATTTT
- TRBJ2-7 TRBV27 few CASSFSVRGEEQYF TGTGCCAGCAGTTTTTCAGTCAGGGGAGAGGAGCAGTACTTC
- TRBJ2-1 TRBV29-1 many CSVSRPGGSNNEQFF TGCAGCGTTAGCCGGCCGGGTGGGTCTAACAATGAGCAGTTCTTC
- TRBJ2-7 TRBV27 - CASSPLRNPEQYF TGTGCCAGCTCTCCCCTCCGGAATCCCGAGCAGTACTTC
- TRBJ1-5 TRBV5-8 many CASSLDQMQPQHF TGTGCCAGCAGCTTAGATCAGATGCAGCCCCAGCATTTT
- TRBJ1-5 TRBV6-2/TRBV6-3 few CASSLDGHSNQPQHF TGTGCCAGCAGTTTGGACGGACATAGCAATCAGCCCCAGCATTTT
- TRBJ1-5 TRBV3-1 many CASSQGGNSNQPQHF TGTGCCAGCAGCCAAGGTGGGAATAGCAATCAGCCCCAGCATTTT
- TRBJ1-2 TRBV20-1 many CSALDIYGYTF TGCAGTGCGCTGGACATCTATGGCTACACCTTC
- TRBJ1-1 TRBV19 - CASSNQLLNTEAFF TGTGCCAGTAGTAACCAGCTGCTAAACACTGAAGCTTTCTTT
TRBD1 TRBJ2-3 TRBV24-1 - CATGTGGGFHPTDTQYF TGTGCCACCGGAACAGGGGGCGGGTTTCACCCTACAGATACGCAGTATTTT
TRBD1 TRBJ2-7 TRBV24-1 - CATSARTGYEQYF TGTGCCACCAGTGCCCGGACAGGGTACGAGCAGTACTTC
TRBD2 TRBJ2-3 TRBV20-1 - CSARDGMAGGRVQDTQYF TGCAGTGCTAGAGATGGTATGGCGGGCGGGAGGGTTCAGGATACGCAGTATTTT
TRBD1 TRBJ1-4 TRBV5-1 many CASSLSSGQPGANEKLFF TGCGCCAGCAGCTTGTCCTCGGGACAGCCTGGGGCTAATGAAAAACTGTTTTTT
- TRBJ1-1 TRBV7-9 few CASSLGFAGTSGTEAFF TGTGCCAGCAGCTTAGGGTTTGCCGGGACAAGTGGAACTGAAGCTTTCTTT
- TRBJ2-5 TRBV7-3 few CASSSTGLGETQYF TGTGCCAGCAGCTCCACAGGGTTGGGAGAGACCCAGTACTTC
- TRBJ2-1 TRBV3-1 many CASSQAGTSYNEQFF TGTGCCAGCAGCCAAGCAGGTACTTCCTACAATGAGCAGTTCTTC
TRBD1 TRBJ2-7 TRBV2 many CASGTGGGSYEQYF TGTGCCAGCGGAACAGGGGGCGGTTCCTACGAGCAGTACTTC
TRBD2 TRBJ2-1 TRBV5-1 - CASSGEIAGGPYNEQFF TGCGCCAGCAGCGGGGAAATAGCGGGAGGGCCCTACAATGAGCAGTTCTTC
TRBD1 TRBJ1-4 TRBV28 many CASSFAIQGVGNEKLFF TGTGCCAGCAGTTTCGCGATCCAGGGGGTGGGCAATGAAAAACTGTTTTTT
TRBD1 TRBJ2-2 TRBV5-1 many CASSTGGTGELFF TGCGCCAGCAGCACAGGGGGGACCGGGGAGCTGTTTTTT
- TRBJ2-1 TRBV2 many CASAEGVSISYNEQFF TGTGCCAGCGCTGAGGGGGTCTCAATCTCCTACAATGAGCAGTTCTTC
TRBD1 TRBJ1-1 TRBV27 many CASSLSMGQLLGDTEAFF TGTGCCAGCAGTTTATCGATGGGACAGCTTCTTGGGGACACTGAAGCTTTCTTT
TRBD2 TRBJ2-4 TRBV20-1 many CSASNPGGKNIQYF TGCAGTGCTAGTAACCCGGGAGGGAAAAACATTCAGTACTTC
TRBD1 TRBJ1-1 TRBV7-9 many CATLRDSYDEAFF TGTGCCACCCTTAGGGACAGCTACGATGAAGCTTTCTTT
- TRBJ1-2 TRBV12-3/TRBV12-4 few CASSPGINYGYTF TGTGCCAGCAGCCCGGGGATTAACTATGGCTACACCTTC
- TRBJ2-5 TRBV2 many CASKQETQYF TGTGCCAGCAAACAAGAGACCCAGTACTTC
TRBD2 TRBJ2-2 TRBV7-2 once CASSPVSGIGGAGELFF TGTGCCAGCAGCCCGGTTAGCGGGATCGGAGGCGCCGGGGAGCTGTTTTTT
- TRBJ1-5 TRBV30 many CAWTEESNQPQHF TGTGCCTGGACAGAGGAGAGCAATCAGCCCCAGCATTTT
TRBD2 TRBJ2-2 TRBV19 few CASSIIGTSGVAGELFF TGTGCCAGTAGTATAATCGGGACTAGCGGAGTGGCCGGGGAGCTGTTTTTT
TRBD2 TRBJ2-3 TRBV9 few CASSVATSGVWDTQYF TGTGCCAGCAGCGTAGCTACAAGCGGGGTATGGGATACGCAGTATTTT
- TRBJ2-1 TRBV27 many CASSLGGGYNEQFF TGTGCCAGCAGTTTGGGCGGCGGCTACAATGAGCAGTTCTTC
- TRBJ2-1 TRBV4-1 - CASSQTGTYYNEQFF TGCGCCAGCAGCCAAACCGGGACGTACTACAATGAGCAGTTCTTC
- TRBJ2-1 TRBV4-1 many CASSQDTDNEQFF TGCGCCAGCAGCCAAGATACGGACAATGAGCAGTTCTTC
TRBD1 TRBJ2-3 TRBV3-1 many CASSPSDREADTQYF TGTGCCAGCAGCCCTTCGGACAGGGAAGCAGATACGCAGTATTTT
TRBD1 TRBJ1-2 TRBV6-1 many CASRTGTNYGYTF TGTGCCAGCAGGACAGGGACTAACTATGGCTACACCTTC
TRBD2 TRBJ2-7 TRBV2 - CASSEGSTGLGAYEQYF TGTGCCAGCAGTGAAGGTTCCACCGGACTAGGAGCGTACGAGCAGTACTTC
TRBD2 TRBJ2-7 TRBV18 many CASSPPSGSYEQYF TGTGCCAGCTCACCACCTAGCGGGAGTTACGAGCAGTACTTC
- TRBJ1-1 TRBV28 - CAISLGGVKTEAFF TGTGCCATCAGTCTAGGGGGTGTCAAAACTGAAGCTTTCTTT
TRBD2 TRBJ2-1 TRBV27 - CASSLLAGGAAYNEQFF TGTGCCAGCAGTTTATTAGCGGGAGGGGCTGCCTACAATGAGCAGTTCTTC
- TRBJ2-7 TRBV27 few CASRGARHEQYF TGTGCCAGCAGAGGAGCCCGTCATGAGCAGTACTTC